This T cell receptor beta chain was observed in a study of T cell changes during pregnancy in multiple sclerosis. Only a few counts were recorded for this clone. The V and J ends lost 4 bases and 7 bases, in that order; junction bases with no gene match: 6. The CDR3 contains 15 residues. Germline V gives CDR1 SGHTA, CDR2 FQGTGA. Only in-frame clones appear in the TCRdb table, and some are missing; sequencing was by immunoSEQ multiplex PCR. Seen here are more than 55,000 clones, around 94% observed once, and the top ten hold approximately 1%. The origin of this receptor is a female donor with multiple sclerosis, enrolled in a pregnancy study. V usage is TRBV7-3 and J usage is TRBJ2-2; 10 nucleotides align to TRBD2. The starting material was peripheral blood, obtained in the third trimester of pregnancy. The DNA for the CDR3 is TGTGCCAGCAGCTCCCTCGGACTAGCGGTCGGGGAGCTGTTTTTT. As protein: CASSSLGLAVGELFF.